This T cell receptor beta chain stems from a study of CD8 T cells in ankylosing spondylitis. Whole-study findings and limits: Disease-linked clones proved CD8+ and comparatively uncommon in peripheral blood. Disease-linked clones reportedly showed significant enrichment in matched ankylosing spondylitis synovial fluid.

TCR beta libraries were made by quantitative 5'-RACE with molecular barcodes. TCRdb analysed the 5' RACE reads with MiXCR anew, one entry per CDR3 protein. The sample includes 200,000 to 250,000 distinct CDR3 sequences, about 10% of them seen just once. V lost 3 bases and J lost 5, with 14 bases in between. The CDR3 length is 14 residues. The V gene's germline CDR1 is LNHDA and CDR2 SQIVND (reference sequence). In this sample, this clonotype turned up many times. Its antigen is unknown. The sequence was collected from a male donor with ankylosing spondylitis or in good health (not recorded which). The specimen sequenced was blood, either unsorted or a sorted T cell fraction (not recorded which). V and J are TRBV19 and TRBJ2-7, with D perhaps matching TRBD1 (5 bases). The CDR3 DNA follows: TGTGCCAGTAGTATCCAGGGCAGGGTCCACGAGCAGTACTTC. Translating gives CASSIQGRVHEQYF.